The 14 T cell receptor beta chains listed next were all sequenced from one sample in a study of cytomegalovirus exposure and HLA in healthy donors. Sequencing used immunoSEQ multiplex PCR; TCRdb keeps in-frame clones, though not all of them. The sample contains about 360,000 clones, 86% of which appear only once. Source material: PBMCs. These TCRs come from a woman younger than 35 in good health and CMV-seronegative.

This chain uses TRBV5-4 with TRBJ2-1; 7 bases are a match to TRBD1. J gave up 7 bases and V 0 bases, and 7 bases lay outside the gene matches. CDR3 size: 15 residues. Germline loops: CDR1 SGHNT, CDR2 YYREEE (reference sequence). CDR3 protein: CASSLAGTALNEQFF. The CDR3 bases are TGTGCCAGCAGCTTGGCTGGGACAGCTTTAAATGAGCAGTTCTTC. Complete variable domain (other parts from reference TRBV5-4 and TRBJ2-1): ETGVTQSPTHLIKTRGQQVTLRCSSQSGHNTVSWYQQALGQGPQFIFQYYREEENGRGNFPPRFSGLQFPNYSSELNVNALELDDSALYLCASSLAGTALNEQFFGPGTRLTVL.

The V gene is TRBV10-2, the J gene TRBJ2-2; TRBD2 is a possible D gene (6 bases). Germline CDR1 and CDR2: WSHSY and SAAADI. Trimming left V 5 bases short and J 7 bases short, with 11 bases between. The CDR3 totals 13 residues. The CDR3 nucleotides read TGCGCCAGCAGTTCTCTAGCGAACGGGGAGCTGTTTTTT. It is translated as CASSSLANGELFF.

V gene TRBV29-1 combines with J gene TRBJ2-1, with 9 nucleotides matching TRBD2. V trimming: 5 bases; J trimming: 2 bases; junction bases outside the gene matches: 1. The CDR3 has 13 residues. Germline loops: CDR1 SQVTM, CDR2 ANQGSEA. The CDR3 loop is CSVRTSAYNEQFF. The CDR3 nucleotides read TGCAGCGTTCGGACTAGCGCCTACAATGAGCAGTTCTTC.

V gene TRBV30 combines with J gene TRBJ2-7; weak D call: TRBD2 (6 bases). V was shortened by 1 base and J by 9 bases, with 16 bases between the two germline ends. The CDR3 totals 13 residues. Germline V CDR1 and CDR2: GTSNPN, SVGIG (reference sequence). This CDR3 is CAWSGGATKRQYF. DNA of the CDR3: TGTGCCTGGAGTGGCGGGGCTACAAAGAGGCAGTACTTC.

This clone came up once. The V and J genes are TRBV6-1 and TRBJ2-2; 8 bases are a match to TRBD1. The CDR3 loop spans 17 amino acids. Germline values: CDR1 MNHNS, CDR2 SASEGT. Unmatched junction bases numbered 9, after V lost 4 bases and J lost 2 bases. The CDR3 reads CASSGWLGTGNTGELFF. For the CDR3, the DNA is TGTGCCAGCAGTGGGTGGTTAGGGACAGGCAACACCGGGGAGCTGTTTTTT.

This chain connects TRBV18 to TRBJ2-5; D gene uncertain. Trimming shortened V by 6 bases and J by 2 bases, and 10 bases separated the two germline ends. From germline, CDR1 is KGHSH and CDR2 LQKENI. The CDR3 is made up of 13 amino acids. Here the CDR3 reads CASSPLFQETQYF. CDR3 DNA: TGTGCCAGCTCCCCCCTTTTTCAAGAGACCCAGTACTTC.

This clone was recorded a few times. The V and J genes are TRBV6-1 and TRBJ1-1; D unresolved. The V gene's germline CDR1 is MNHNS and CDR2 SASEGT. The ends were cut back, 7 bases at V and 0 bases at J, with 9 bases in the middle. This CDR3 is 13 amino acids long. CDR3 sequence: CASKESLNTEAFF. CDR3 bases: TGTGCCAGCAAGGAGAGCTTGAACACTGAAGCTTTCTTT.

The rearrangement links TRBV28 to TRBJ1-1; weak D call: TRBD1 (5 bases). CDR1 and CDR2 from the germline V gene are MDHEN and SYDVKM. V lost 3 bases and J 4 bases, leaving 15 bases between the germline ends. CDR3 length equals 15 residues. CDR3 residues: CASSFQGFWGTEAFF. CDR3 nucleotides: TGTGCCAGCAGTTTCCAGGGTTTTTGGGGCACTGAAGCTTTCTTT.

The genes are TRBV5-5 and TRBJ1-6, with 8 bases that match TRBD1. This CDR3 is built from 14 residues. J gave up 8 bases and V 0 bases, and 1 base lay outside the gene matches. CDR1 and CDR2 from the germline V gene are SGHKS and YYEKEE (reference sequence). Written as DNA, the CDR3 is TGTGCCAGCAGCTTGGGGACAGGGTATTCACCCCTCCACTTT. This sequence encodes CASSLGTGYSPLHF.

The chain links TRBV7-8 to TRBJ1-5, with no clear D. V lost 5 bases to trimming and J lost 0 bases, with 5 bases between them. Germline lookup yields CDR1 SGHVS and CDR2 FQNEAQ. The CDR3 totals 13 residues. The CDR3 nucleotides read TGTGCCAGCAGCCAGAATAGCAATCAGCCCCAGCATTTT. Translation: CASSQNSNQPQHF.

V is TRBV6-1 and J is TRBJ2-2; 7 bases agree with TRBD1. Germline loops: CDR1 MNHNS, CDR2 SASEGT. V gave up 6 bases and J gave up 0 bases; unmatched junction bases: 4. This CDR3 has 15 amino acids. CDR3 protein: CASRTGTANTGELFF. Written as DNA, the CDR3 is TGTGCCAGCAGAACCGGGACAGCGAACACCGGGGAGCTGTTTTTT.

This clone has only one observation. The V call is TRBV29-1, the J call TRBJ2-1; 9 bases line up with TRBD1. CDR1 is SQVTM, CDR2 ANQGSEA, per germline. V lost 7 bases and J lost 6; bases outside the gene matches: 7. This CDR3 comprises 13 residues. CDR3 nucleotides: TGCAGCGCCCTGGACAGGGGAGGCAATGAGCAGTTCTTC. Translation: CSALDRGGNEQFF.

The genes are TRBV25-1 and TRBJ2-2; TRBD2 agrees at 13 bases. The CDR3 spans 15 residues. Germline V gene lookup returns CDR1 MGHDK and CDR2 SYGVNS. The V and J ends lost 6 bases and 7 bases, in that order; junction bases with no gene match: 5. The CDR3 spells CASSGLAGAGGELFF. In DNA, the CDR3 is TGTGCCAGCAGCGGACTAGCGGGAGCGGGCGGGGAGCTGTTTTTT. The whole variable domain, filled in from reference TRBV25-1 and TRBJ2-2, reads EADIYQTPRYLVIGTGKKITLECSQTMGHDKMYWYQQDPGMELHLIHYSYGVNSTEKGDLSSESTVSRIRTEHFPLTLESARPSHTSQYLCASSGLAGAGGELFFGEGSRLTVL.

This sequence joins TRBV7-2 and TRBJ1-1; D is unclear. Germline CDR1 and CDR2: SGHTA and FQGNSA. V was cut by 3 bases and J by 8 bases, with 10 bases left in between. The CDR3 covers 12 residues. CDR3 DNA sequence: TGTGCCAGCAGCTTTGAACGGTCCGAAGCTTTCTTT. Translated: CASSFERSEAFF.